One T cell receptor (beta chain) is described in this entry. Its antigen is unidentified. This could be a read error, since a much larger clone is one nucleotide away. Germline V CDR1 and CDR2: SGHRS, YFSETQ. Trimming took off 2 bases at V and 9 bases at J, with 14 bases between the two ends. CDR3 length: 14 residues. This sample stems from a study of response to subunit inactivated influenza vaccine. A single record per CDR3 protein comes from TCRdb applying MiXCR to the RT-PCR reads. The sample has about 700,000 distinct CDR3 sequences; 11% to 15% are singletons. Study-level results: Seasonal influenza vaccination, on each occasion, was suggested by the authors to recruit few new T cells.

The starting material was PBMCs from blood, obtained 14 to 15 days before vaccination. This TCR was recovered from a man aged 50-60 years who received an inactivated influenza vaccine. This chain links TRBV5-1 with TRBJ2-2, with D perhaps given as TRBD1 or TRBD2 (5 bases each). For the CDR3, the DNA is TGCGCCAGCAGCTTTTGGGGGTTTGCCAGGGAGCTGTTTTTT. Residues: CASSFWGFARELFF.